Below, one TCR beta chain is given with its context. What it recognizes is unknown. This sample is drawn from a study of cytotoxic CD8 clonotypes in ibrutinib-treated CLL. Overall study context: Among the samples, the mean was approximately 250,000 productive templates and about 90,000 productive rearrangements. Whole-study results and caveats: Public clonotypes were uncommon and contracted or stayed stable on treatment. Clonality rose at ibrutinib response and fell back toward baseline at progression. Higher circulating CD8+ T-cell counts strongly accompanied higher baseline clonality, above age-matched healthy donors.

Per germline, CDR1 SNHLY and CDR2 FYNNEI. The CDR3 has 12 residues. Trimming stripped 11 bases from V and 5 bases from J, with 13 bases between. Assay: immunoSEQ multiplex PCR; the TCRdb copy retains only in-frame clones and omits some. Of some 11,000 clones in the sample, roughly 60% were seen once. This rearrangement joins TRBV2 to TRBJ2-1; perhaps D is TRBD1 or TRBD2 (5 bases each). Sequenced material: PBMCs, taken before ibrutinib treatment. The clonotype was recovered from a human donor with chronic lymphocytic leukemia. The CDR3 DNA follows: TGTGCCGGCCGTGAGGGGAACAATGAGCAGTTCTTC. It codes for CAGREGNNEQFF.